What follows are 9 T cell receptor beta chains derived from one specimen sequenced in a study of blood T cell repertoires in COVID-19. Method: immunoSEQ multiplex PCR; TCRdb's copy keeps in-frame clones and lacks some. The sample consists of some 260,000 clones, approximately 90% of them appearing once. Input material: peripheral blood. The receptors shown here come from a middle-aged woman who had recovered from COVID-19.

This clone was picked up one time. The V gene is TRBV7-9, the J gene TRBJ2-1; 9 bases align to TRBD1. The CDR3 extends over 15 amino acids. The V and J ends lost 5 bases and 4 bases, in that order; junction bases with no gene match: 6. Germline V gives CDR1 SEHNR, CDR2 FQNEAQ (reference sequence). DNA for the CDR3: TGTGCCAGCAGCAAGGACAGGGGCCCATACAATGAGCAGTTCTTC. Translation: CASSKDRGPYNEQFF.

CDR3: CASSLGGWRTGSSGNTIYF. CDR3 coding DNA: TGTGCCAGCAGTTTAGGGGGATGGAGGACAGGGTCATCTGGAAACACCATATATTTT. J is TRBJ1-3 and V is TRBV28, with 8 bases identical to TRBD1. The CDR3 runs to 19 residues. The trim removed 2 bases at V and 1 base at J, leaving 13 bases unmatched. The germline V gene encodes CDR1 MDHEN and CDR2 SYDVKM.

V gene TRBV4-1 combines with J gene TRBJ1-1; unclear D gene. Trimming left V 0 bases short and J 6 bases short, with 17 bases between. This CDR3 spans 16 amino acids. In germline, CDR1 is MGHRA, CDR2 YSYEKL. As DNA, the CDR3 is TGCGCCAGCAGCCAAGAAAGTTTACTAGGCTCGTCTGAAGCTTTCTTT. This sequence encodes CASSQESLLGSSEAFF.

This chain joins TRBV9 and TRBJ1-1; D remains ambiguous. Germline lookup yields CDR1 SGDLS and CDR2 YYNGEE. V gave up 0 bases and J gave up 2 bases, with 5 bases separating them. The CDR3 runs 13 residues. For the CDR3, the DNA is TGTGCCAGCAGCGTAGCAACAAACACTGAAGCTTTCTTT. Residues: CASSVATNTEAFF.

The chain couples TRBV7-2 to TRBJ1-4; 7 bases agree with TRBD1. J lost 4 bases, V lost 5 bases, and 7 bases had no gene match. From germline, CDR1 is SGHTA and CDR2 FQGNSA. The CDR3 loop spans 15 amino acids. DNA for the CDR3: TGTGCCAGCAGCCCTCCGGGACAGATTAATGAAAAACTGTTTTTT. This sequence encodes CASSPPGQINEKLFF. Combining the CDR3 with reference TRBV7-2 and TRBJ1-4 gives the whole variable domain GAGVSQSPSNKVTEKGKDVELRCDPISGHTALYWYRQSLGQGLEFLIYFQGNSAPDKSGLPSDRFSAERTGGSVSTLTIQRTQQEDSAVYLCASSPPGQINEKLFFGSGTQLSVL.

This clone was counted between two and nine times. The chain links TRBV4-3 to TRBJ2-3; 9 nucleotides align to TRBD1. The CDR3 extends over 17 amino acids. Germline V gene data show CDR1 as LGHNA and CDR2 as YSLEER. Trimming at V came to 1 base and at J to 2 bases, leaving 7 bases not matched to a gene. The CDR3 is CASSQGGTGTITDTQYF. DNA of the CDR3: TGCGCCAGCAGCCAAGGAGGGACAGGGACCATCACAGATACGCAGTATTTT.

This chain connects TRBV28 to TRBJ1-2; D perhaps matches TRBD1 (6 bases). V was clipped by 3 bases and J by 4 bases, with 12 bases between them. The CDR3 is 14 residues long. From germline, CDR1 is MDHEN and CDR2 SYDVKM. The CDR3 region is CASSLTGGGYGYTF. The CDR3 bases are TGTGCCAGCAGTTTGACGGGGGGCGGCTATGGCTACACCTTC.

The chain carries TRBV30 and TRBJ2-2; TRBD2 matches 8 bases. The CDR3 totals 13 residues. Trimming cost V 4 bases and J 6 bases; bases outside gene matches: 4. The germline V gene has CDR1 GTSNPN and CDR2 SVGIG (reference sequence). CDR3 in amino acids: CAWNVGGAGELFF. CDR3 nucleotide sequence: TGTGCCTGGAACGTCGGGGGGGCCGGGGAGCTGTTTTTT. The full variable domain, its missing parts supplied by reference TRBV30 and TRBJ2-2, is SQTIHQWPATLVQPVGSPLSLECTVEGTSNPNLYWYRQAAGRGLQLLFYSVGIGQISSEVPQNLSASRPQDRQFILSSKKLLLSDSGFYLCAWNVGGAGELFFGEGSRLTVL.

The chain employs TRBV30 and TRBJ2-3; TRBD2 might be the D (5 bases). CDR1 GTSNPN and CDR2 SVGIG come from the germline V gene (reference sequence). The V end was cut by 6 bases, the J end by 0 bases, with 16 bases between. The CDR3 has 15 residues. The CDR3 bases are TGTGCCTGCACGTTGGAAGGACTTAGCACAGATACGCAGTATTTT. This encodes CACTLEGLSTDTQYF.